Below, 14 T cell receptor beta chains from the same sample are listed, as sequenced in a study of graft-versus-host responses after intestinal transplantation. These receptors have no identified antigens. Generated by immunoSEQ multiplex PCR, the TCRdb table keeps only in-frame clones and is missing some. The top ten clones hold approximately 0.4% of a sample with some 85,000 clones, less than 95% of them seen once. Material: unstimulated CD8+ T cells sorted from spleen or lymph node cells, obtained before transplant. These receptors originate from a human donor who was the organ donor for an intestinal transplant.

The chain couples TRBV6-1 to TRBJ1-1, with 9 bases matching TRBD1. This CDR3 spans 14 amino acids. Germline CDR1 is MNHNS and CDR2 is SASEGT. J gave up 0 bases and V 6 bases, and 2 bases lay outside the gene matches. CDR3 in DNA: TGTGCCAGCAGGGACAGGGGCATGAACACTGAAGCTTTCTTT. Residues: CASRDRGMNTEAFF.

V gene TRBV6-6 combines with J gene TRBJ1-1; maybe TRBD1 (5 bases). This CDR3 is 12 amino acids long. V lost 4 bases to trimming and J lost 5 bases, with 8 bases between them. Germline CDR1 MNHNY, CDR2 SVGAGI (reference sequence). As DNA, the CDR3 is TGTGCCAGCAGTTTGGGGCTGACTGAAGCTTTCTTT. This encodes CASSLGLTEAFF.

The chain joins TRBV19 to TRBJ1-4; no clear D. Germline V gene lookup returns CDR1 LNHDA and CDR2 SQIVND (reference sequence). The CDR3 length is 15 residues. V was pared by 5 bases and J by 8 bases, with 18 bases between. In nucleotides, the CDR3 is TGTGCCAGTAGTCGAGGAGCGACGGATTGGGAAAAACTGTTTTTT. Its protein is CASSRGATDWEKLFF. Full variable domain (rest looked up from reference TRBV19 and TRBJ1-4): DGGITQSPKYLFRKEGQNVTLSCEQNLNHDAMYWYRQDPGQGLRLIYYSQIVNDFQKGDIAEGYSVSREKKESFPLTVTSAQKNPTAFYLCASSRGATDWEKLFFGSGTQLSVL.

The chain links TRBV7-9 to TRBJ1-5, with D unresolved. The CDR3 has 12 residues. In germline, CDR1 is SEHNR, CDR2 FQNEAQ (reference sequence). The V end lost 6 bases, the J end lost 4 bases, and 7 bases lay between the germline ends. The CDR3 region is CASSFSNQPQHF. CDR3 sequence (DNA): TGTGCCAGCAGTTTTAGTAATCAGCCCCAGCATTTT.

This clone was seen a handful of times. This chain links TRBV4-2 with TRBJ2-2, with TRBD2 matching 7 bases. The germline V gene encodes CDR1 LGHNA and CDR2 YNFKEQ. The CDR3 is 19 amino acids. The V gene end was trimmed by 0 bases and the J gene end by 2 bases; junction bases not matched to a gene: 12. CDR3 region: CASSQEGPSGALNTGELFF. The CDR3 DNA is TGTGCCAGCAGCCAAGAAGGGCCGAGCGGGGCTTTAAACACCGGGGAGCTGTTTTTT.

The genes are TRBV5-4 and TRBJ2-5; TRBD2 aligns across 11 bases. CDR3 length: 15 residues. V lost 1 base, J lost 1 base, and 0 bases stayed unmatched. Germline lookup yields CDR1 SGHNT and CDR2 YYREEE (reference sequence). The CDR3 loop reads CASSLTSGGQETQYF. CDR3 in DNA: TGTGCCAGCAGCTTGACTAGCGGGGGCCAAGAGACCCAGTACTTC.

The V gene is TRBV19, the J gene TRBJ1-5; D gene ambiguous. V was pared by 7 bases and J by 2 bases, with 15 bases between. The germline CDR1 and CDR2 sequences are LNHDA and SQIVND (reference sequence). CDR3 length: 15 amino acids. The CDR3 DNA follows: TGTGCCAGTACGAGTGGCAGGTCAGGCAATCAGCCCCAGCATTTT. It yields the protein CASTSGRSGNQPQHF.

The chain employs TRBV9 and TRBJ2-1, with 8 bases matching TRBD1. Per germline, CDR1 SGDLS and CDR2 YYNGEE. CDR3 length equals 15 residues. V was clipped by 1 base and J by 6 bases; unmatched bases: 6. CDR3 sequence: CASSVSGTGGNEQFF. For the CDR3, the DNA is TGTGCCAGCAGCGTATCCGGAACAGGGGGCAATGAGCAGTTCTTC.

V and J are TRBV9 and TRBJ2-1, with 8 bases aligning to TRBD2. The V gene end was trimmed by 1 base and the J gene end by 2 bases; junction bases not matched to a gene: 2. Germline V gene data show CDR1 as SGDLS and CDR2 as YYNGEE. There are 15 residues in the CDR3. This chain's CDR3 is CASSVLAGTYNEQFF. The CDR3 DNA sequence: TGTGCCAGCAGCGTATTAGCGGGAACCTACAATGAGCAGTTCTTC.

The CDR3 DNA reads TGTGCCAGCAGCGTAGCTCCCCGTGGACAGGTTAGCTATGGCTACACCTTC. Its protein is CASSVAPRGQVSYGYTF. V gene TRBV9 combines with J gene TRBJ1-2, with TRBD1 identical over 7 bases. Trimming cost V 0 bases and J 4 bases; bases outside gene matches: 12. The germline CDR1 and CDR2 sequences are SGDLS and YYNGEE. The CDR3 runs to 17 residues.

CDR3 in amino acids: CASRGTGPQANVLTF. The CDR3 DNA follows: TGTGCCAGCAGGGGGACAGGGCCCCAGGCCAACGTCCTGACTTTC. This sequence joins TRBV9 and TRBJ2-6, with TRBD1 matching 9 bases. The trim removed 5 bases at V and 6 bases at J, leaving 6 bases unmatched. The CDR3 is 15 amino acids. Germline CDR1 reads SGDLS; CDR2 reads YYNGEE.

V gene TRBV27 combines with J gene TRBJ2-7; a possible D gene is TRBD2 (5 bases). The length of the CDR3 is 13 residues. V lost 6 bases, J lost 7 bases, and 16 bases lay in between. Germline V gene sequence: CDR1 MNHEY, CDR2 SMNVEV (reference sequence). CDR3 sequence: CASSPQSGMEQYF. CDR3 nucleotide sequence: TGTGCCAGCAGCCCCCAGTCGGGGATGGAGCAGTACTTC.

This rearrangement joins TRBV27 to TRBJ1-1; D remains unclear. The CDR3 runs to 13 residues. Germline values: CDR1 MNHEY, CDR2 SMNVEV (reference sequence). V was shortened by 4 bases and J by 4 bases, with 10 bases between the two germline ends. The CDR3 spells CASSSPEGTEAFF. CDR3 DNA sequence: TGTGCCAGCAGTTCCCCCGAGGGCACTGAAGCTTTCTTT.

This chain links TRBV7-9 with TRBJ2-7; 7 positions agree with TRBD2. Germline V lookup: CDR1 SEHNR, CDR2 FQNEAQ (reference sequence). V trimming: 5 bases; J trimming: 3 bases; junction bases outside the gene matches: 13. This CDR3 region has 16 residues. The CDR3: CASSPRGRAASYEQYF. CDR3 sequence (DNA): TGTGCCAGCAGCCCCCGTGGGAGGGCCGCGAGCTACGAGCAGTACTTC. The full variable domain, rest sourced from reference TRBV7-9 and TRBJ2-7, is DTGVSQNPRHKITKRGQNVTFRCDPISEHNRLYWYRQTLGQGPEFLTYFQNEAQLEKSRLLSDRFSAERPKGSFSTLEIQRTEQGDSAMYLCASSPRGRAASYEQYFGPGTRLTVT.